This T cell receptor (beta chain) is from a study of monozygotic twins with inflammatory bowel disease. Study-level findings and limits: No one strong IBD-associated signal or clonotype was supported. Lower sharing of clonotypes with other individuals was seen in IBD patients than in healthy twins. This was most marked in patients showing signs of disease activity.

TCRdb reprocessed the 5' RACE reads and stores each CDR3 protein as one record, lacking DNA. The data show 300,000 to 400,000 distinct CDR3 sequences, and the top ten clones hold 2.5% to 3%. As for this clonotype: Antigen unknown.

Per germline, CDR1 SGHTA and CDR2 FQGNSA. CDR3 length: 15 residues. The sequence came from a human donor with ulcerative colitis or Crohn's disease, or a healthy co-twin of an affected twin (not recorded which). This rearrangement joins TRBV7-2 to TRBJ1-4. The material sequenced was blood. CDR3 amino acids: CASSPFQASNEKLFF.